This TCR beta chain is drawn from a study of blood T cell repertoires in COVID-19. Study-level information: Sources were T cells, B-cell-depleted T cells, or PBMCs; the material itself was cDNA or gDNA.

V lost 3 bases to trimming and J lost 5 bases, with 10 bases between them. Germline V gene data show CDR1 as SGHTA and CDR2 as FQGTGA. This CDR3 is 13 amino acids long. Original processing methods: Nucleated cell counts were estimated from reference gene primer amplification. TCRdb's copy holds only in-frame clones and misses some; the assay was immunoSEQ multiplex PCR. The DNA gave D and trimming, while V, J and clone size come from that table. The data contain tens of thousands of clones, 70% to 90% of them seen just once; the ten biggest clones take up roughly 6.5%. What was sequenced was peripheral blood. The chain couples TRBV7-3 to TRBJ1-2; D is ambiguous. The TCR sequence derives from a man aged 55 to 69 with acute or convalescent COVID-19. The CDR3: CASSFDGGYGYTF. The CDR3 DNA sequence: TGTGCCAGCAGCTTCGATGGAGGGTATGGCTACACCTTC.